Listed below are T cell receptor beta chains from one sample, sequenced in a study of cytomegalovirus exposure and HLA in healthy donors. Repertoires were generated with immunoSEQ multiplex PCR, while TCRdb's copy carries only in-frame clones and drops some. The sample shows over 120,000 clones, approximately 84% of them seen only once. Source material: PBMCs. These receptors were taken from a man aged 30 to 39 in good health and CMV-seropositive. Each CDR3 is given with its conserved first and last residue. A D gene is named only where the DNA matches it firmly. Clone size is stated in some rows and not others, as once, few, many or a class when expanded.

CDR3 length	V gene	clone size	J gene	D gene	CDR3 DNA	CDR3 protein
16	TRBV28	.	TRBJ2-7	.	TGTGCCAGCAGTTTAAGTTCCAGCCCCCGGGCCTACGAGCAGTACTTC	CASSLSSSPRAYEQYF
13	TRBV9	.	TRBJ1-2	.	TGTGCCAGCAGCGTAAGGTCCAGGGATGGCTACACCTTC	CASSVRSRDGYTF
15	TRBV28	.	TRBJ2-7	.	TGTGCCAGCAGTAGCTCAACCCCTAGAGACTACGAGCAGTACTTC	CASSSSTPRDYEQYF
15	TRBV27	.	TRBJ1-2	.	TGTGCCAGCAGTGAAACAGGTTCCCCTTGGTATGGCTACACCTTC	CASSETGSPWYGYTF
16	TRBV5-1	.	TRBJ1-5	TRBD1	TGCGCCAGCAGCTCGTCCGGGACAGGGATCGTTCAGCCCCAGCATTTT	CASSSSGTGIVQPQHF
14	TRBV5-6	.	TRBJ1-2	.	TGTGCCAGCAGCTTGGATGAGGGAACGGGAGGCTACACCTTC	CASSLDEGTGGYTF
15	TRBV11-2	.	TRBJ2-5	TRBD1	TGTGCCAGCAGCTTGCCGACAGGGCCCCAAGAGACCCAGTACTTC	CASSLPTGPQETQYF
12	TRBV28	few	TRBJ2-1	TRBD2	TGTTCTAGCGGGAGTTTACACAATGAGCAGTTCTTC	CSSGSLHNEQFF
15	TRBV6-1	.	TRBJ2-7	TRBD1	TGTGCCAGCAGGGGGACAGGGGCGAGGGGCTACGAGCAGTACTTC	CASRGTGARGYEQYF
17	TRBV7-8	.	TRBJ1-4	.	TGTGCCAGCAGCTTAGCTATACGCGCCGGACAGTATGAAAAACTGTTTTTT	CASSLAIRAGQYEKLFF
13	TRBV7-3	.	TRBJ1-1	.	TGTGCCAGCAGCGAGAGGCAGGGCACTGAAGCTTTCTTT	CASSERQGTEAFF
15	TRBV27	.	TRBJ2-2	TRBD2	TGTGCCAGCAGTTTAGGACTAGCCGGCACCGGGGAGCTGTTTTTT	CASSLGLAGTGELFF
15	TRBV7-3	.	TRBJ2-1	TRBD2	TGTGCCAGCAGCCCAATAGCGGGAGGCCATCATGAGCAGTTCTTC	CASSPIAGGHHEQFF
15	TRBV5-1	.	TRBJ1-4	TRBD1	TGCGCCAGCAGCTTGGGACAGGGGGGAGAAGAAAAACTGTTTTTT	CASSLGQGGEEKLFF
13	TRBV18	.	TRBJ2-2	.	TGTGCCAGCTCATCAAAACTGACCGGGGAGCTGTTTTTT	CASSSKLTGELFF
17	TRBV7-2	.	TRBJ2-7	TRBD2	TGTGCCAGCAGCTTAACCGGACTAGCGGGAGGGCCCGACGAGCAGTACTTC	CASSLTGLAGGPDEQYF
15	TRBV9	.	TRBJ2-2	.	TGTGCCAGCAGCGTATCGGGGGTGAACACCGGGGAGCTGTTTTTT	CASSVSGVNTGELFF
17	TRBV7-9	.	TRBJ1-2	.	TGTGCCAGCAGCGACCCGGGGTGGTTTCGGCCTGGCTATGGCTACACCTTC	CASSDPGWFRPGYGYTF
14	TRBV5-4	.	TRBJ2-1	TRBD1	TGTGCCAGCACCAAGGGACAGGACCACAATGAGCAGTTCTTC	CASTKGQDHNEQFF
18	TRBV9	.	TRBJ2-3	TRBD1	TGTGCCAGCAGCGTAGAGTTGATTGGGACAGGGAATCTGGATACGCAGTATTTT	CASSVELIGTGNLDTQYF
14	TRBV2	.	TRBJ1-5	TRBD1	TGTGCCAGCAGTTCGACAGGGGCAGGGGGGCCCCAGCATTTT	CASSSTGAGGPQHF
12	TRBV27	.	TRBJ2-7	.	TGTGCCAGCAGGACAGCGCACTACGAGCAGTACTTC	CASRTAHYEQYF
14	TRBV9	once	TRBJ2-7	.	TGTGCCAGCAGCGAGGGGCAGTACTTCGACGAGCAGTACTTC	CASSEGQYFDEQYF
14	TRBV28	.	TRBJ2-5	.	TGTGCCAGCAGCCTAGATTCGGCCATGGAGACCCAGTACTTC	CASSLDSAMETQYF
16	TRBV4-1	.	TRBJ2-2	.	TGCGCCAGCAGCCAAGATAGGGGGATAAGGGCCGGGGAGCTGTTTTTT	CASSQDRGIRAGELFF
16	TRBV28	.	TRBJ2-4	TRBD1	TGTGCCAGCAGCCGACAGGGGGCAAAAGCCAAAAACATTCAGTACTTC	CASSRQGAKAKNIQYF
15	TRBV7-7	.	TRBJ2-7	TRBD1	TGTGCTAGCAGCCACGGGACAGGGGTTGGGAACGAGCAGTACTTC	CASSHGTGVGNEQYF
12	TRBV28	.	TRBJ2-7	.	TGTGCCAGCAGTTTAAGCGAACACGAGCAGTACTTC	CASSLSEHEQYF
17	TRBV9	.	TRBJ1-4	.	TGTGCCAGCAGCGCCGCCGGAGTCTATGCAACTAATGAAAAACTGTTTTTT	CASSAAGVYATNEKLFF
15	TRBV11-2	.	TRBJ2-7	TRBD2	TGTGCCAGCAGCCTCAGCACCAGCGGGGGATACGAGCAGTACTTC	CASSLSTSGGYEQYF
17	TRBV13	.	TRBJ2-1	TRBD1	TGTGCCAGCAGCTCCACATCGCCCGGGACAGGGTACAATGAGCAGTTCTTC	CASSSTSPGTGYNEQFF
12	TRBV5-4	.	TRBJ2-3	.	TGTGCCAGCAGCTTATCCTCAGATACGCAGTATTTT	CASSLSSDTQYF
14	TRBV5-6	.	TRBJ1-2	TRBD1	TGTGCCAGCAGCTTGGCGGACAGGCTAAGGGGCTACACCTTC	CASSLADRLRGYTF
19	TRBV27	.	TRBJ1-2	TRBD1	TGTGCCAGCAGTTTATCCGGGACAGTCACTTTGACTTCGAACTATGGCTACACCTTC	CASSLSGTVTLTSNYGYTF
13	TRBV19	.	TRBJ2-3	.	TGTGCCAGTAGTATATTGACGGGAGATACGCAGTATTTT	CASSILTGDTQYF
15	TRBV5-1	once	TRBJ1-2	TRBD1	TGCGCCAGCAGCTTGGCGACCGGGACAGGGAATGGCTACACCTTC	CASSLATGTGNGYTF
13	TRBV28	.	TRBJ1-1	.	TGTGCCAGCAGTTTATCATGGGCGATTGAAGCTTTCTTT	CASSLSWAIEAFF
15	TRBV19	.	TRBJ1-5	TRBD1	TGTGCCAGTAAACGCCGGGACAGGGACAATCAGCCCCAGCATTTT	CASKRRDRDNQPQHF
12	TRBV5-6	.	TRBJ2-7	.	TGTGCCAGCAGCTTACGGGTTTACGAGCAGTACTTC	CASSLRVYEQYF
13	TRBV28	.	TRBJ2-3	.	TGTGCCAGCAGGGAGATTAGCACAGATACGCAGTATTTT	CASREISTDTQYF
16	TRBV7-9	few	TRBJ2-1	TRBD2	TGTGCCAGCAGCTTAAGGTCTAGCGGGACATACAATGAGCAGTTCTTC	CASSLRSSGTYNEQFF
11	TRBV30	.	TRBJ2-7	TRBD1	TGTGCCTGGGGACAGGGTGACGAGCAGTACTTC	CAWGQGDEQYF
16	TRBV4-1	few	TRBJ1-1	.	TGCGCCAGCAGCCAAGATATGCGTTTGGCGGGCCCTGAAGCTTTCTTT	CASSQDMRLAGPEAFF
12	TRBV28	.	TRBJ1-5	.	TGTGCCAGCAGTTTCCAGGTTCAGCCCCAGCATTTT	CASSFQVQPQHF
14	TRBV7-8	.	TRBJ1-1	.	TGTGCCAGCAGCTTATTTACGCAGATCTCCGAAGCTTTCTTT	CASSLFTQISEAFF
15	TRBV4-1	.	TRBJ2-1	.	TGCGCCAGCAGCCAGGACGGGAGGGGGCACAATGAGCAGTTCTTC	CASSQDGRGHNEQFF
15	TRBV5-1	.	TRBJ2-3	.	TGCGCCAGCAGCTTTACAGGGAGAGGAGCAGATACGCAGTATTTT	CASSFTGRGADTQYF
14	TRBV28	.	TRBJ1-1	.	TGTGCCAGCAGATCCCTTAAGAGGAACACTGAAGCTTTCTTT	CASRSLKRNTEAFF
16	TRBV7-2	.	TRBJ2-1	.	TGTGCCAGCAGCTTAGCCGCGACAGGATACTACAATGAGCAGTTCTTC	CASSLAATGYYNEQFF
15	TRBV19	.	TRBJ2-5	TRBD2	TGTGCCAGTAGGGCACTCCAGGGCGGGGGAGAGACCCAGTACTTC	CASRALQGGGETQYF
15	TRBV19	.	TRBJ1-1	.	TGTGCCAGTAGTGCCGGACAGCTTTTGAACACTGAAGCTTTCTTT	CASSAGQLLNTEAFF
16	TRBV11-3	.	TRBJ2-2	TRBD2	TGTGCCAGCAGCCCATTAGCGGGAGCCGGAAACGGGGAGCTGTTTTTT	CASSPLAGAGNGELFF
15	TRBV7-9	few	TRBJ1-5	.	TGTGCCAGCAGCTCACGACGGGGGAGCAATCAGCCCCAGCATTTT	CASSSRRGSNQPQHF
13	TRBV5-1	.	TRBJ1-2	.	TGCGCCAGCAGCTCCGGGCTCGGGGATGGCTACACCTTC	CASSSGLGDGYTF
16	TRBV9	.	TRBJ2-7	TRBD2	TGTGCCAGCAGCGTAGCTGCCCTAGCGGGAGTATACGAGCAGTACTTC	CASSVAALAGVYEQYF
15	TRBV7-2	.	TRBJ2-7	.	TGTGCCAGCAGCTTACAAGGGGCCAGCTCCTACGAGCAGTACTTC	CASSLQGASSYEQYF
15	TRBV4-2	.	TRBJ1-4	TRBD1	TGTGCCAGCAGCTTTAGGGGACAGGGGACTGAAAAACTGTTTTTT	CASSFRGQGTEKLFF
14	TRBV6-1	few	TRBJ2-2	.	TGTGCCAGCAGCTATGGGGAGGACACCGGGGAGCTGTTTTTT	CASSYGEDTGELFF
15	TRBV6-5	few	TRBJ2-1	TRBD1	TGTGCCAGCAGCCGTAACAGGGGGCGTTACAATGAGCAGTTCTTC	CASSRNRGRYNEQFF
16	TRBV19	.	TRBJ2-5	.	TGTGCCAGTAGTCGGGCCCGTGGACAAAAAGGGGAGACCCAGTACTTC	CASSRARGQKGETQYF